The sequence of this TCR beta chain was determined in a study of T cell repertoires in cytomegalovirus infection. Overall study: TCR beta signatures that were public indicated CMV infection and matching HLA type. Study findings and constraints: Totalled public TCR beta family frequency picked out people who carried CMV plus the relevant HLA. Clonotype analysis showed dominance of the ex vivo response by HLA-C-restricted CMV-specific TCR beta clonotypes.

Remarks on this clonotype: Its antigen is not known.

TCRdb independently ran MiXCR on the reads; one entry per CDR3 protein. Of some 800,000 distinct CDR3 sequences listed, 25% to 30% are singletons. The germline V gene has CDR1 SGDLS and CDR2 YYNGEE. CDR3 length: 15 residues. V lost 0 bases and J 4 bases, leaving 13 bases between the germline ends. The V call is TRBV9, the J call TRBJ1-1; D is undetermined. The clonotype was recovered from a human donor in good health (CMV status not recorded). Some clones in this sample may be carry-over from other donors' samples. The starting material was cultured CD8+ T cells from PBMCs, obtained from culture after CMV antigen stimulation. CDR3: CASSVESDPTTEAFF. The CDR3 bases are TGTGCCAGCAGCGTAGAGTCAGACCCCACCACTGAAGCTTTCTTT.